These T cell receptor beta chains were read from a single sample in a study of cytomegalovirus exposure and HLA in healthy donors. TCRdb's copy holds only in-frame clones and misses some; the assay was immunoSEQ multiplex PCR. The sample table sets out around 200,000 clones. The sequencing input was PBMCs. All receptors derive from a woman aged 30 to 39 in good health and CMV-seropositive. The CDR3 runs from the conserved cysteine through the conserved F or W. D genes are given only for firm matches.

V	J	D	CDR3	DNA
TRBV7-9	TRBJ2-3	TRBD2	CASSTTSGGSTDTQYF	TGTGCCAGCAGCACAACTAGCGGGGGAAGCACAGATACGCAGTATTTT
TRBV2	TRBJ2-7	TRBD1	CASSRQGFSYEQYF	TGTGCCAGCAGTCGACAGGGATTCTCCTACGAGCAGTACTTC
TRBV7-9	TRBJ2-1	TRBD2	CASSPTSGGAYNEQFF	TGTGCCAGCAGCCCGACTAGCGGGGGGGCCTACAATGAGCAGTTCTTC
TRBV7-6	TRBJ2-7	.	CASSLYNREGEQYF	TGTGCCAGCAGCTTATATAACAGGGAAGGCGAGCAGTACTTC
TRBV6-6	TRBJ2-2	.	CASSNGVNTGELFF	TGTGCCAGCAGCAACGGGGTGAACACCGGGGAGCTGTTTTTT
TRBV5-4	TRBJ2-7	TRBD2	CASSLPGLAGAYEQYF	TGTGCCAGCAGCTTGCCGGGACTAGCGGGGGCCTACGAGCAGTACTTC
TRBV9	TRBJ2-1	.	CASSVGWKRATYNEQFF	TGTGCCAGCAGCGTAGGGTGGAAGCGGGCTACCTACAATGAGCAGTTCTTC
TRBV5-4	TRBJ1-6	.	CASSRGDNSPLHF	TGTGCCAGCAGCCGGGGGGACAATTCACCCCTCCACTTT
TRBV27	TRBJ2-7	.	CASSLSGGTGEQYF	TGTGCCAGCAGTTTATCCGGCGGCACCGGAGAGCAGTACTTC
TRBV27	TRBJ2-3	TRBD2	CASSLVGGGAPDTQYF	TGTGCCAGCAGTTTAGTGGGCGGGGGGGCCCCAGATACGCAGTATTTT
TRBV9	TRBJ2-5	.	CASSVAGARFQETQYF	TGTGCCAGCAGCGTAGCTGGGGCCCGCTTCCAAGAGACCCAGTACTTC
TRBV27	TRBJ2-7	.	CASSDRDTYEQYF	TGTGCCAGCAGCGACCGGGACACCTACGAGCAGTACTTC
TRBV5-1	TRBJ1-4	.	CASSLGWAGAIEKLFF	TGCGCCAGCAGCTTGGGTTGGGCAGGGGCGATTGAAAAACTGTTTTTT
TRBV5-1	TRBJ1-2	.	CASTREGPSSSYTF	TGCGCCAGCACCCGGGAGGGCCCTTCAAGTAGCTACACCTTC
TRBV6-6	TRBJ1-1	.	CASSYGGTEAFF	TGTGCCAGCAGTTACGGAGGGACTGAAGCTTTCTTT
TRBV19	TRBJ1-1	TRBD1	CASSYGPWTGMNTEAFF	TGTGCCAGTAGTTATGGGCCCTGGACAGGCATGAACACTGAAGCTTTCTTT
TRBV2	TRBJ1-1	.	CASSEAGGGRTEAFF	TGTGCCAGCAGTGAAGCGGGGGGGGGTCGGACTGAAGCTTTCTTT
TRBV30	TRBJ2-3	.	CAWYRESTDTQYF	TGTGCCTGGTATCGGGAGAGCACAGATACGCAGTATTTT
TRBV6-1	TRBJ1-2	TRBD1	CASSASRDSIDYGYTF	TGTGCCAGCAGTGCCAGTCGGGACAGCATTGACTATGGCTACACCTTC
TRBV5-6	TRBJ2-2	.	CASSSGLRKNLGELFF	TGTGCCAGCAGCTCCGGACTACGAAAAAATCTGGGGGAGCTGTTTTTT
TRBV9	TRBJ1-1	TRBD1	CASGTGTGGWNTEAFF	TGTGCCAGCGGCACCGGGACAGGGGGCTGGAACACTGAAGCTTTCTTT
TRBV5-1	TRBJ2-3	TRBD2	CASSLALAGGKHTDTQYF	TGCGCCAGCAGCTTGGCCCTAGCGGGGGGGAAACACACAGATACGCAGTATTTT
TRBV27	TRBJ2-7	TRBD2	CASSLLLAGSYEQYF	TGTGCCAGCAGTTTATTGTTAGCGGGGTCCTACGAGCAGTACTTC
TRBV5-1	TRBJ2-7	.	CASRSGTQIYEQYF	TGCGCCAGCAGATCCGGGACACAAATCTACGAGCAGTACTTC
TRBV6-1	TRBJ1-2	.	CASSTGGYIGGYTF	TGTGCCAGCAGTACCGGCGGTTATATAGGTGGCTACACCTTC
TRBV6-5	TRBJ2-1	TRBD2	CASRLAGGDEQFF	TGTGCCAGCAGACTAGCGGGAGGTGATGAGCAGTTCTTC
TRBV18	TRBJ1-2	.	CASSPRREDGYTF	TGTGCCAGCTCACCACGTCGGGAAGATGGCTACACCTTC
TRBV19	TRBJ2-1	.	CASKQVGETNEQFF	TGTGCCAGTAAGCAAGTGGGAGAGACGAATGAGCAGTTCTTC
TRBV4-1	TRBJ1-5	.	CASSQGIGGNQPQHF	TGCGCCAGCAGCCAAGGAATCGGGGGTAATCAGCCCCAGCATTTT
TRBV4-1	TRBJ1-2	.	CASSQPGSGGGYTF	TGCGCCAGCAGCCAACCAGGGTCGGGGGGTGGCTACACCTTC
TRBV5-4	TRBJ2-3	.	CASSLDSTTDTQYF	TGTGCCAGCAGCTTGGATAGTACGACAGATACGCAGTATTTT
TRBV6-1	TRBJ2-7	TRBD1	CASSEINRQGALNEQYF	TGTGCCAGCAGTGAGATAAATCGACAGGGGGCTTTAAACGAGCAGTACTTC
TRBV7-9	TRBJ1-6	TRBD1	CASSLRQGVDSPLHF	TGTGCCAGCAGCTTAAGACAGGGGGTAGATTCACCCCTCCACTTT
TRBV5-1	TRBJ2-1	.	CASSLVLGLGEQFF	TGCGCCAGCAGCTTGGTCTTGGGGCTGGGTGAGCAGTTCTTC
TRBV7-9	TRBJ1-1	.	CASSLLPGGVGDTEAFF	TGTGCCAGCAGCTTACTGCCGGGAGGGGTCGGAGACACTGAAGCTTTCTTT
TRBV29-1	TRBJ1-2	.	CSVGGGVDGYTF	TGCAGCGTTGGGGGAGGGGTAGATGGCTACACCTTC
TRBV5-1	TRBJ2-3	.	CASSLRLSTDTQYF	TGCGCCAGCAGCTTAAGACTTTCTACGGATACGCAGTATTTT
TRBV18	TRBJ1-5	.	CASSPGPQPQHF	TGTGCCAGCTCACCCGGTCCGCAGCCCCAGCATTTT
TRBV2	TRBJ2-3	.	CASSGGSNRPDTQYF	TGTGCCAGCAGTGGAGGGTCCAACCGCCCTGATACGCAGTATTTT
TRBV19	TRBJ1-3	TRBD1	CASQMTGSSGNTIYF	TGTGCCAGTCAAATGACAGGGAGCTCTGGAAACACCATATATTTT
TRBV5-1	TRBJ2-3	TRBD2	CASSRLAGGDNTDTQYF	TGCGCCAGCAGTCGACTAGCGGGGGGCGATAACACAGATACGCAGTATTTT
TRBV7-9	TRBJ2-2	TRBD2	CASSLGTSGANTGELFF	TGTGCCAGCAGCTTAGGAACTAGCGGGGCGAACACCGGGGAGCTGTTTTTT
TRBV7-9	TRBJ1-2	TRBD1	CASSGGASGTGPHGYTF	TGTGCCAGCAGCGGAGGCGCATCCGGGACAGGGCCTCATGGCTACACCTTC
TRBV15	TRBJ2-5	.	CATNIFGQETQYF	TGTGCCACCAACATATTTGGTCAAGAGACCCAGTACTTC
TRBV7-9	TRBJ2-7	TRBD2	CASSSIRSSGSDEQYF	TGTGCCAGCAGCTCAATACGGAGTAGCGGGAGTGACGAGCAGTACTTC
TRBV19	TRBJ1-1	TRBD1	CASSGTGSTEAFF	TGTGCCAGTAGTGGGACAGGGTCGACTGAAGCTTTCTTT
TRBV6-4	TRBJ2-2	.	CASSDRGTGELFF	TGTGCCAGCAGTGACAGGGGGACCGGGGAGCTGTTTTTT
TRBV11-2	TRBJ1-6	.	CASSLRVRDNSPLHF	TGTGCCAGCAGCTTACGCGTCAGGGATAATTCACCCCTCCACTTT
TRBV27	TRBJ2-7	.	CASSSDRGGYEQYF	TGTGCCAGCAGTTCGGACAGAGGTGGCTACGAGCAGTACTTC
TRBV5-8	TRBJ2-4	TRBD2	CASSIGGLADPKNIQYF	TGTGCCAGCAGCATAGGTGGCCTAGCGGATCCCAAAAACATTCAGTACTTC
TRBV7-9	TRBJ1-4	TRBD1	CASSSPGQVFLTNEKLFF	TGTGCCAGCAGCTCCCCGGGACAGGTTTTTCTTACTAATGAAAAACTGTTTTTT
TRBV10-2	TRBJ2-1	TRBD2	CASSESGTGGYNEQFF	TGCGCCAGCAGTGAGTCAGGGACGGGAGGGTACAATGAGCAGTTCTTC
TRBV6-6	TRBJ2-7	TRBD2	CASKTGGGLYEQYF	TGTGCCAGCAAGACGGGGGGGGGACTCTACGAGCAGTACTTC
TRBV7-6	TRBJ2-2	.	CASSLKVGATPRNTGELFF	TGTGCCAGCAGCTTAAAGGTGGGGGCTACGCCGCGGAACACCGGGGAGCTGTTTTTT
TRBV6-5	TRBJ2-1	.	CASSYLQAWHNEQFF	TGTGCCAGCAGCTACCTTCAAGCGTGGCACAATGAGCAGTTCTTC
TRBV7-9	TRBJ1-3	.	CASSFFTGHGRGNTIYF	TGTGCCAGCAGCTTCTTTACAGGACATGGACGAGGAAACACCATATATTTT
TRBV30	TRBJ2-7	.	CAWSMKGAYEQYF	TGTGCCTGGAGTATGAAGGGGGCCTACGAGCAGTACTTC
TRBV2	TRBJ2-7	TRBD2	CARSFGLADSYEQYF	TGTGCCAGATCTTTCGGACTAGCGGATTCCTACGAGCAGTACTTC
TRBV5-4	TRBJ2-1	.	CASSLARSSYNEQFF	TGTGCCAGCAGCTTGGCGAGGAGCTCCTACAATGAGCAGTTCTTC